The next 28 T cell receptor beta chains were all read from a single sample in a study of blood T cell repertoires in COVID-19. Produced via immunoSEQ multiplex PCR; TCRdb's table is partial and in-frame only. This sample yields about 52,000 clones, of which around four fifths are seen a single time; around 6.6% belongs to the top ten. Sequencing used peripheral blood. These receptors all come from a man aged 70-80 years with active COVID-19.

The chain recombines TRBV11-2 with TRBJ2-1; D is uncertain. Germline CDR1 SGHAT, CDR2 FQNNGV. The CDR3 totals 11 residues. V was cut by 5 bases and J by 6 bases, with 5 bases left in between. The CDR3 loop is CASSPRNEQFF. CDR3 sequence (DNA): TGTGCCAGCAGCCCCCGCAATGAGCAGTTCTTC.

The chain employs TRBV13 and TRBJ2-7; D may be TRBD2 (5 bases). The CDR3 has 13 residues. Per the germline V gene, CDR1 is PRHDT and CDR2 is FYEKMQ (reference sequence). V lost 3 bases and J lost 6, with 12 bases in between. The CDR3 is CASSFPGSGEQYF. CDR3 nucleotide sequence: TGTGCCAGCAGCTTTCCGGGGTCTGGCGAGCAGTACTTC. The full variable domain, with the rest looked up from reference TRBV13 and TRBJ2-7, is AAGVIQSPRHLIKEKRETATLKCYPIPRHDTVYWYQQGPGQDPQFLISFYEKMQSDKGSIPDRFSAQQFSDYHSELNMSSLELGDSALYFCASSFPGSGEQYFGPGTRLTVT.

The CDR3 sequence: CASSPDRGHVTGELFF. In DNA form, the CDR3 reads TGCGCCAGCAGCCCGGACAGGGGGCATGTCACCGGGGAGCTGTTTTTT. The chain joins TRBV5-1 to TRBJ2-2; 11 nucleotides agree with TRBD1. Looked up from germline, CDR1 is SGHRS and CDR2 is YFSETQ. The CDR3 covers 16 residues. The V and J ends lost 4 bases and 4 bases, in that order; junction bases with no gene match: 6.

CDR3 sequence: CASSEDRVKDEQFF. CDR3 DNA sequence: TGTGCCAGCAGTGAGGACAGGGTTAAGGATGAGCAGTTCTTC. The chain employs TRBV6-1 and TRBJ2-1, with TRBD1 matching over 8 bases. Germline V gives CDR1 MNHNS, CDR2 SASEGT. The CDR3 loop spans 14 amino acids. Trimming cost V 3 bases and J 8 bases; bases outside gene matches: 6.

The chain has TRBV29-1 and TRBJ1-5, with 9 positions matching TRBD1. The CDR3 consists of 17 residues. Germline CDR1 and CDR2: SQVTM and ANQGSEA. Here the CDR3 reads CRPLGDRANSGRQPQHF. In DNA form, the CDR3 reads TGCAGACCCCTTGGGGACAGGGCTAATTCGGGTCGCCAGCCCCAGCATTTT.

The chain carries TRBV6-5 and TRBJ2-1, with 13 bases that match TRBD2. This CDR3 is 15 amino acids long. V lost 6 bases to trimming and J lost 5 bases; unmatched junction nucleotides: 4. Germline CDR1 is MNHEY and CDR2 is SVGAGI. CDR3 nucleotides: TGTGCCAGCAGGCGTACTAGCGGGGGGGACAATGAGCAGTTCTTC. Its protein product is CASRRTSGGDNEQFF.

The chain uses TRBV18 and TRBJ1-2; D might be TRBD1 (5 bases). The germline V gene has CDR1 KGHSH and CDR2 LQKENI. With 4 bases removed from V and 4 bases from J, the gap between germline ends came to 13 bases. The CDR3 loop spans 14 amino acids. The CDR3 sequence: CASSLEGGGYGYTF. CDR3 nucleotide sequence: TGTGCCAGCTCACTCGAGGGCGGGGGCTATGGCTACACCTTC.

The J gene is TRBJ1-6, the V gene TRBV5-4; TRBD1 aligns across 12 bases. CDR3 length: 14 residues. V dropped 4 bases and J dropped 9; count of bases not matched to a gene: 2. Germline CDR1 reads SGHNT; CDR2 reads YYREEE (reference sequence). CDR3: CASSGTGGISPLHF. The CDR3 DNA reads TGTGCCAGCAGCGGGACAGGGGGCATTTCACCCCTCCACTTT.

This chain links TRBV6-2 or TRBV6-3 with TRBJ2-5; D is unclear. Trimming took off 6 bases at V and 5 bases at J, with 7 bases between the two ends. Germline V lookup: CDR1 MNHEY, CDR2 SVGEGT. This CDR3 is built from 11 residues. This CDR3 is CASSLGETQYF. The CDR3 nucleotides read TGTGCCAGCAGCCTCGGGGAGACCCAGTACTTC.

This sequence joins TRBV9 and TRBJ2-7; D gene uncertain. Trimming stripped 3 bases from V and 2 bases from J, with 15 bases between. Germline CDR1 and CDR2: SGDLS and YYNGEE. The CDR3 has 15 residues. CDR3 in amino acids: CASSADLGPTYEQYF. In DNA, the CDR3 is TGTGCCAGCAGCGCAGATCTGGGCCCTACCTACGAGCAGTACTTC.

The chain is built from TRBV3-1 (or the pseudogene TRBV3-2) and TRBJ1-3; the D gene is possibly TRBD1 (6 bases). The CDR3 sequence is 15 residues long. Germline V CDR1 and CDR2: LGHDT, YNNKEL (reference sequence). V gave up 6 bases and J gave up 2 bases, with 14 bases separating them. The CDR3 region is CASRPTGRAGNTIYF. Here the CDR3 DNA reads TGTGCCAGCAGGCCGACAGGCCGCGCTGGAAACACCATATATTTT.

The CDR3 is CASSLSTGSGYTF. CDR3 nucleotides: TGTGCCAGCAGCCTTTCGACGGGGTCTGGCTACACCTTC. This chain links TRBV7-2 with TRBJ1-2; D gene unclear. The CDR3 totals 13 residues. CDR1 and CDR2 (germline): SGHTA, FQGNSA. V shed 5 bases and J shed 7 bases, with 14 bases lying between them.

A single count supports this clone. The chain has TRBV4-2 and TRBJ1-1; 10 nucleotides match TRBD1. V trimming: 0 bases; J trimming: 3 bases; junction bases outside the gene matches: 4. Germline V gives CDR1 LGHNA, CDR2 YNFKEQ. The CDR3 totals 16 residues. CDR3 DNA sequence: TGTGCCAGCAGCCAAGAGGACAGGGGGTTAGACACTGAAGCTTTCTTT. It yields the protein CASSQEDRGLDTEAFF.

This clone has a single count. The gene calls are TRBV5-1 and TRBJ1-1, with D unresolved. V lost 0 bases and J 8 bases, leaving 8 bases between the germline ends. This CDR3 region has 12 residues. Germline V gene sequence: CDR1 SGHRS, CDR2 YFSETQ. CDR3 DNA: TGCGCCAGCAGCTTGGAAAACTCCGAAGCTTTCTTT. It is translated as CASSLENSEAFF.

J is TRBJ2-2 and V is TRBV18; 7 nucleotides agree with TRBD2. This CDR3 spans 17 amino acids. After removal of 0 bases from V and 4 bases from J, the junction contained 8 bases not matched to a gene. Germline-derived CDR1 and CDR2 are KGHSH and LQKENI. CDR3 nucleotide sequence: TGTGCCAGCTCACCACCGGTGGCGGGGGTGATCACCGGGGAGCTGTTTTTT. It specifies CASSPPVAGVITGELFF. The full variable domain, completed using reference TRBV18 and TRBJ2-2, is NAGVMQNPRHLVRRRGQEARLRCSPMKGHSHVYWYRQLPEEGLKFMVYLQKENIIDESGMPKERFSAEFPKEGPSILRIQQVVRGDSAAYFCASSPPVAGVITGELFFGEGSRLTVL.

The chain employs TRBV30 and TRBJ2-5, with 9 positions matching TRBD2. V trimming: 0 bases; J trimming: 9 bases; junction bases outside the gene matches: 11. This CDR3 comprises 15 residues. Germline V gene sequence: CDR1 GTSNPN, CDR2 SVGIG (reference sequence). CDR3 residues: CAWSVGSGGQGAQYF. CDR3 in DNA: TGTGCCTGGAGTGTAGGTAGCGGGGGCCAAGGGGCCCAGTACTTC.

This clone appeared once. J is TRBJ2-7 and V is TRBV10-3, with 8 nucleotides matching TRBD1. Germline V CDR1 and CDR2: ENHRY, SYGVKD. The J segment lost 2 bases and the V segment lost 8 bases, leaving 5 bases of the junction unmatched. The CDR3 loop spans 13 amino acids. This CDR3 reads CAIGTGPAYEQYF. DNA for the CDR3: TGTGCCATCGGGACAGGTCCAGCCTACGAGCAGTACTTC.

The chain uses TRBV5-1 and TRBJ2-1, with 8 bases that match TRBD2. The V gene end was trimmed by 5 bases and the J gene end by 0 bases; junction bases not matched to a gene: 13. The CDR3 is 18 residues long. Germline CDR1 SGHRS, CDR2 YFSETQ. DNA for the CDR3: TGCGCCAGCAGAGGGGGGGCTAGCGGGCAAAGCTCCTACAATGAGCAGTTCTTC. Translated: CASRGGASGQSSYNEQFF.

This chain uses TRBV6-2 or TRBV6-3 with TRBJ2-5; the match to TRBD2 covers 12 bases. This CDR3 region has 19 residues. CDR1 MNHEY and CDR2 SVGEGT come from the germline V gene. V was clipped by 2 bases and J by 3 bases; unmatched bases: 13. As DNA, the CDR3 is TGTGCCAGCAGTTACCCGGAGTGGGCGACTAGCGGGGGTAAAGAGACCCAGTACTTC. It codes for CASSYPEWATSGGKETQYF.

In nucleotides, the CDR3 is TGTGCCATCACCGGACAAATCGACAATGAGCAGTTCTTC. Its translation: CAITGQIDNEQFF. J is TRBJ2-1 and V is TRBV10-3; the D gene is possibly TRBD1 (5 bases). V lost 7 bases, J lost 5 bases, and 12 bases lay in between. This CDR3 region has 13 residues. The germline gives CDR1 ENHRY, CDR2 SYGVKD.

CDR3 loop: CASSFVTGGAGGYTF. CDR3 DNA sequence: TGTGCCAGCAGCTTCGTTACAGGGGGCGCAGGTGGCTACACCTTC. The chain is built from TRBV7-2 and TRBJ1-2, with 9 bases fitting TRBD1. The CDR3 contains 15 residues. Unmatched junction bases numbered 9, after V lost 3 bases and J lost 7 bases. Germline values: CDR1 SGHTA, CDR2 FQGNSA.

The chain couples TRBV30 to TRBJ1-3; no firm D call. CDR3 length: 13 amino acids. Trimming removed 2 bases at V and 1 base at J, with 6 bases between. CDR1 and CDR2 (germline): GTSNPN, SVGIG (reference sequence). CDR3 sequence: CAWSRSSGNTIYF. The DNA for the CDR3 is TGTGCCTGGAGTCGGTCGTCTGGAAACACCATATATTTT.

This clone was picked up one time. The rearrangement joins TRBV18 to TRBJ2-7; D is possibly TRBD1 (6 bases). Trimming left V 3 bases short and J 4 bases short, with 10 bases between. Germline V gene lookup returns CDR1 KGHSH and CDR2 LQKENI. The length of the CDR3 is 13 residues. This CDR3 is CASSPQGWYEQYF. Written as DNA, the CDR3 is TGTGCCAGCTCACCCCAGGGGTGGTACGAGCAGTACTTC.

The chain joins TRBV5-4 to TRBJ1-2, with TRBD1 matching over 10 bases. Losses at the gene ends were 4 bases for V and 7 bases for J; bases not matched to a gene: 7. Germline CDR1 is SGHNT and CDR2 is YYREEE (reference sequence). The CDR3 has 14 residues. CDR3 coding DNA: TGTGCCAGCAGCCGACAGGGGGCGAGTGGTGGCTACACCTTC. Its translation: CASSRQGASGGYTF.

The chain employs TRBV15 and TRBJ2-7; D ambiguous. The CDR3 contains 15 residues. Trimming took off 0 bases at V and 0 bases at J, with 9 bases between the two ends. Germline V gene data show CDR1 as LNHNV and CDR2 as YYDKDF (reference sequence). The CDR3 DNA reads TGTGCCACCAGCAGAGACAGGCTGAGCTCCTACGAGCAGTACTTC. It specifies CATSRDRLSSYEQYF.

The chain links TRBV3-1 (or the pseudogene TRBV3-2) to TRBJ2-5; 11 bases map to TRBD2. Trimming at V came to 6 bases and at J to 5 bases, leaving 8 bases not matched to a gene. The germline CDR1 and CDR2 sequences are LGHDT and YNNKEL (reference sequence). The CDR3 runs to 15 residues. CDR3 DNA sequence: TGTGCCAGCAGTCTAGCGGGGGGCCTCGGGGAGACCCAGTACTTC. This gives the protein CASSLAGGLGETQYF.

The chain is built from TRBV9 and TRBJ2-6, with 7 bases that match TRBD1. Per the germline V gene, CDR1 is SGDLS and CDR2 is YYNGEE. The CDR3 extends over 17 amino acids. V shed 4 bases, J shed 0 bases, and the junction held 7 bases outside the gene matches. The CDR3 protein is CASSMTGSGSGANVLTF. CDR3 sequence (DNA): TGTGCCAGCAGCATGACAGGGTCTGGCTCTGGGGCCAACGTCCTGACTTTC.

V and J are TRBV30 and TRBJ1-1; 7 bases align to TRBD1. The germline gives CDR1 GTSNPN, CDR2 SVGIG (reference sequence). After removal of 2 bases from V and 0 bases from J, the junction contained 6 bases not matched to a gene. The CDR3 consists of 15 residues. CDR3 region: CAWSSGQVMNTEAFF. Here the CDR3 DNA reads TGTGCCTGGAGTTCTGGACAGGTAATGAACACTGAAGCTTTCTTT.